This T cell receptor (beta chain) is drawn from a study of blood T cells in healthy people across ages. Findings and limits, study-wide: Because sorting was not performed, PBMCs prevented conclusive naive versus antigen-experienced comparison.

This clonotype was observed many times. Its specificity is unknown. A second PCR of about 6 to 11 cycles used a sample-barcoded 5' primer and a J-beta primer mix. TCRdb redid the calling of the 5' RACE reads with MiXCR, one entry per CDR3 protein. The sample lists about 930,000 distinct CDR3 sequences, just under 30% occurring once. Looked up from germline, CDR1 is DFQATT and CDR2 is SNEGSKA (reference sequence). V was cut by 0 bases and J by 6 bases, with 14 bases left in between. This CDR3 has 14 residues. This sample also appeared in a second study, on T cells of mothers and their children.

Input material: blood. This clonotype originated in a woman aged 40-49 years in good health. V usage is TRBV20-1 and J usage is TRBJ1-2; D perhaps matches TRBD1 (5 bases). The CDR3, as DNA: TGCAGTGCTAGAGATCCCGGGGCAGGGAATGGCTACACCTTC. Translated, it gives CSARDPGAGNGYTF.